One T cell receptor beta chain is described in this entry. The table lists this clonotype with a few counts. There is no known antigen for this receptor. Per-nucleotide qualities are absent, and no much larger clonotype sits a single base away. The treatment or condition label here, explained by the study, means: allogeneic hematopoietic cell transplantation with graft depleted of TCRalphabeta T cells and CD19 B cells. TCRalphabeta/CD19-depleted allogeneic hematopoietic cell grafts were given to the transplant recipients, all of whom were children. The sample is drawn from a study of T-cell reconstitution after alpha-beta-depleted transplantation in children (dated by TCRdb to the mid-2010s). About the full investigation: Using TCR repertoire profiling, the study followed T-cell immune reconstitution in a quantitative way in children after TCRalphabeta/CD19-depleted allogeneic hematopoietic cell transplantation.

CDR1 MNHEY and CDR2 SVGAGI are derived from the germline V gene. Including the terminal cysteine and phenylalanine, the CDR3 comprises 15 residues. This entry keeps only the CDR3 DNA: 45 bases, framed from base 1. Trimming takes 6 bases from V and 0 bases from J, and the germline ends sit 15 bases apart. Libraries were built with PCR. For sequencing, an Illumina HiSeq 2500 was employed. TCR library preparation used molecular barcoding, with unique molecular identifiers applied to normalize quantification of the TCRbeta repertoire. Through fastp at Q25 and MiXCR, TCRdb rebuilt clones from the public reads, retaining in-frame beta chains. Rows matching on CDR3 protein sequence are summarized as one entry with the most common DNA and genes. The sample table lists around 440,000 distinct CDR3 sequences, roughly a tenth of them with a count of one. About 2.1% of the sample is in the top ten clones. General study outcomes and caveats: Hyperexpanded clone frequencies declined over subsequent months; after one year, T-cell counts and TCRbeta diversity were mostly attributed to newly produced T cells. Apparently early alphabetaT-cell count recovery about two months after transplant reportedly relied on only several hundred rapidly expanded clones derived from non-depleted graft cells. In some patients, the high TCRbeta diversity seen at day 60 was put down to recipient T cells and intrathymic progenitors that had survived conditioning.

The sequenced sample was PBMCs, obtained before TCRalphabeta/CD19-depleted stem cell transplant. The origin of this receptor is a child aged 2-9 years with inherited bone marrow failure, due to receive a stem cell transplant. The chain is made from TRBV6-5 and TRBJ2-7; TRBD1 might be the D gene, on 6 matching bases. The DNA sequence is as follows: TGTGCCAGCAGACTTTATGCGACAGGCTCCTACGAGCAGTACTTC. It specifies CASRLYATGSYEQYF.